Listed below are T cell receptor beta chains from one sample, sequenced in a study of T cell changes during pregnancy in multiple sclerosis. The table came from immunoSEQ multiplex PCR; TCRdb's copy has only in-frame clones and leaves some out. This sample has some 16,000 clones, with about 83% found just once. Source: CD8+ T cells from peripheral blood mononuclear cells, taken after pregnancy. These receptors originate from a female donor in good health, enrolled as a control in a pregnancy study. Both conserved end residues are part of each CDR3. A D gene is named only where the DNA matches it firmly. Some rows mark clone size as missing; the rest say once, few, many or name a class of expanded clone.

j_call v_call clone_size d_call cdr3_aa cdr3_nt
TRBJ2-3 TRBV28 . . CASSPLPSARADTQYF TGTGCCAGCAGCCCCCTCCCTAGCGCCAGGGCAGATACGCAGTATTTT
TRBJ1-1 TRBV30 few TRBD1 CAWSVQGGQAFF TGTGCCTGGAGTGTACAGGGGGGGCAAGCTTTCTTT
TRBJ2-7 TRBV11-2 . . CASSWGQAYEQYF TGTGCCAGCAGCTGGGGACAAGCCTACGAGCAGTACTTC
TRBJ1-6 TRBV5-3 . . CARSFSGGADNSPLHF TGTGCCAGAAGCTTTTCGGGGGGCGCGGATAATTCACCCCTCCACTTT
TRBJ2-1 TRBV7-6 . . CASSLAGGGNEQFF TGTGCCAGCAGCTTAGCGGGAGGTGGAAATGAGCAGTTCTTC
TRBJ1-2 TRBV4-1 . TRBD1 CASSPLTGGYGYTF TGCGCCAGCAGCCCGCTGACAGGGGGCTATGGCTACACCTTC
TRBJ2-1 TRBV6-5 . TRBD2 CASSYSAGPPNEQFF TGTGCCAGCAGTTACTCAGCGGGGCCCCCGAATGAGCAGTTCTTC
TRBJ2-2 TRBV27 . TRBD2 CASSLFYAGGNTGELFF TGTGCCAGCAGTTTATTCTACGCGGGGGGGAACACCGGGGAGCTGTTTTTT
TRBJ2-7 TRBV21-1 . . CASSKAGLAGRYEQYF TGTGCCAGCAGCAAAGCCGGACTAGCGGGTAGGTACGAGCAGTACTTC
TRBJ2-1 TRBV7-6 . TRBD2 CASSPRTSGEGEQFF TGTGCCAGCAGCCCCCGGACTAGCGGGGAGGGTGAGCAGTTCTTC
TRBJ2-2 TRBV6-4 . . CASKRGGDTGELFF TGTGCCAGCAAGAGGGGCGGGGACACCGGGGAGCTGTTTTTT
TRBJ2-1 TRBV6-1 . . CASSERDESNEQFF TGTGCCAGCAGTGAGCGGGATGAGAGCAATGAGCAGTTCTTC
TRBJ2-1 TRBV7-3 . TRBD2 CASSLEASGGVYNEQFF TGTGCCAGCAGCTTAGAGGCTAGCGGGGGGGTCTACAATGAGCAGTTCTTC
TRBJ2-1 TRBV4-1 . TRBD2 CASSQGGLAGVSYNEQFF TGCGCCAGCAGCCAAGGAGGTTTAGCGGGAGTTTCCTACAATGAGCAGTTCTTC
TRBJ2-7 TRBV7-2 . TRBD1 CASSFRDSSYEQYF TGTGCCAGCAGCTTTAGGGACAGCTCCTACGAGCAGTACTTC
TRBJ2-7 TRBV4-3 . TRBD2 CASSQSSGAPSYEQYF TGCGCCAGCAGCCAATCTAGCGGGGCCCCCTCCTACGAGCAGTACTTC
TRBJ2-4 TRBV19 . TRBD1 CASSIRTGSQNIQYF TGTGCCAGTAGTATTAGGACAGGGTCTCAAAACATTCAGTACTTC
TRBJ2-5 TRBV25-1 . . CASSIGYQETQYF TGTGCCAGCTCCATCGGTTACCAAGAGACCCAGTACTTC
TRBJ2-7 TRBV4-1 . . CASSQEKAGEQYF TGCGCCAGCAGCCAAGAGAAAGCGGGCGAGCAGTACTTC
TRBJ1-1 TRBV14 . . CASSLRGTEAFF TGTGCCAGCAGCCTACGGGGCACTGAAGCTTTCTTT
TRBJ2-5 TRBV27 . TRBD1 CASYPGTGETQYF TGTGCCAGCTACCCAGGGACAGGAGAGACCCAGTACTTC
TRBJ1-6 TRBV6-1 . TRBD1 CASSEGQGGNSPLHF TGTGCCAGCAGTGAAGGGCAGGGGGGAAATTCACCCCTCCACTTT
TRBJ2-1 TRBV7-9 . TRBD2 CASSLVMASGNTVYEQFF TGTGCCAGCAGCTTGGTCATGGCTAGCGGGAATACAGTCTATGAGCAGTTCTTC
TRBJ1-5 TRBV2 . TRBD1 CASSEGDRDLGNQPQHF TGTGCCAGCAGTGAGGGTGACAGGGATCTTGGCAATCAGCCCCAGCATTTT
TRBJ1-1 TRBV5-6 . TRBD1 CASSLGQGRTEAFF TGTGCCAGCAGCTTGGGACAGGGCCGGACTGAAGCTTTCTTT
TRBJ1-4 TRBV6-1 . . CASSDGGDSEKLFF TGTGCCAGCAGTGACGGGGGGGATAGTGAAAAACTGTTTTTT
TRBJ2-5 TRBV15 . . CATSEIQGQETQYF TGTGCCACCAGTGAAATACAGGGCCAAGAGACCCAGTACTTC
TRBJ1-3 TRBV9 . . CASRGGNTIYF TGTGCCAGCCGCGGCGGGAACACCATATATTTT
TRBJ2-1 TRBV6-1 . . CALTGEEPYNEQFF TGTGCCCTGACGGGGGAGGAACCCTACAATGAGCAGTTCTTC
TRBJ2-1 TRBV6-4 few TRBD2 CASSDGTSSGNEQFF TGTGCCAGCAGTGACGGGACTAGCAGTGGGAATGAGCAGTTCTTC
TRBJ2-7 TRBV4-3 . TRBD2 CASSQDLAGDYYEQYF TGCGCCAGCAGCCAAGATCTAGCGGGGGATTACTACGAGCAGTACTTC